Listed below are T cell receptor beta chains from one sample, sequenced in a study of OX40 agonist ivuxolimab in advanced cancers. Assay: immunoSEQ multiplex PCR; the TCRdb copy retains only in-frame clones and omits some. The sample includes more than 60,000 clones, 77% of them seen just once. Sequenced here: CD4+ or CD8+ T cells sorted from blood, sampled in a trial of the OX40 agonist ivuxolimab. These TCRs come from an adult with an advanced solid tumor such as melanoma, head and neck, liver or kidney cancer. Each CDR3 is given with its conserved first and last residue. Fields, in order: J gene, clone size, D gene, V gene, CDR3 protein, CDR3 DNA. A D gene is named only where the DNA matches it firmly. Clone sizes are given selectively: once, few, many, or a class where the clone is expanded.

TRBJ2-1	.	TRBD1	TRBV10-3	CAISGWDRGNEQFF	TGTGCCATCAGTGGTTGGGACAGGGGTAATGAGCAGTTCTTC
TRBJ1-4	.	TRBD1	TRBV5-4	CASSPDRVGTNEKLFF	TGTGCCAGCAGCCCGGACAGGGTTGGAACTAATGAAAAACTGTTTTTT
TRBJ1-2	.	TRBD1	TRBV6-1	CASRVSRDRAYGYTF	TGTGCCAGCAGGGTGTCCCGGGACAGGGCTTATGGCTACACCTTC
TRBJ1-2	few	.	TRBV7-9	CASRRGGELYGYTF	TGTGCCAGCAGGAGAGGGGGGGAGCTCTATGGCTACACCTTC
TRBJ2-3	.	.	TRBV5-1	CASSRPAGQDTQYF	TGCGCCAGCAGCCGCCCCGCGGGACAAGATACGCAGTATTTT
TRBJ2-5	.	.	TRBV6-5	CASSYQGQETQYF	TGTGCCAGCAGTTACCAGGGTCAAGAGACCCAGTACTTC
TRBJ2-2	once	TRBD1	TRBV5-1	CASSLRDRGHRFAGELFF	TGCGCCAGCAGCCTGCGGGACAGGGGCCACAGGTTCGCCGGGGAGCTGTTTTTT
TRBJ2-1	.	TRBD1	TRBV6-1	CASRNRDSNNEQFF	TGTGCCAGCAGAAACCGGGACAGCAACAATGAGCAGTTCTTC
TRBJ2-7	.	TRBD1	TRBV9	CASSVGPDRVDLYEQYF	TGTGCCAGCAGCGTAGGACCCGACAGGGTGGATCTCTACGAGCAGTACTTC
TRBJ2-5	.	TRBD2	TRBV5-1	CASRASGRSQETQYF	TGCGCCAGCAGGGCTAGCGGGAGGTCGCAAGAGACCCAGTACTTC
TRBJ2-4	.	TRBD2	TRBV5-1	CASSSTSGNLNIQYF	TGCGCCAGCAGCTCGACTAGCGGGAATTTGAACATTCAGTACTTC
TRBJ1-1	.	.	TRBV7-9	CASSLDVGDGGAEAFF	TGTGCCAGCAGCTTAGACGTGGGCGACGGGGGTGCTGAAGCTTTCTTT
TRBJ1-4	.	.	TRBV11-2	CASSSYRHATNEKLFF	TGTGCCAGCAGCTCCTATAGACATGCAACTAATGAAAAACTGTTTTTT
TRBJ2-7	.	.	TRBV7-9	CASSLSSSYEQYF	TGTGCCAGCAGCTTAAGCTCCTCCTACGAGCAGTACTTC
TRBJ1-2	.	.	TRBV6-5	CASRPTNPYGYTF	TGTGCCAGCAGGCCCACCAACCCATATGGCTACACCTTC
TRBJ1-5	.	.	TRBV2	CASSGIGGSNQPQHF	TGTGCCAGCAGTGGAATAGGGGGAAGCAATCAGCCCCAGCATTTT
TRBJ1-4	few	.	TRBV5-1	CASSRQPISGEKLFF	TGCGCCAGCAGCCGGCAGCCGATCAGCGGTGAAAAACTGTTTTTT
TRBJ1-3	.	.	TRBV18	CASSPYRDPYSGNTIYF	TGTGCCAGCTCACCCTATCGAGACCCATACTCTGGAAACACCATATATTTT
TRBJ1-1	.	TRBD1	TRBV18	CASSGDREGVAFF	TGTGCCAGCTCAGGAGACAGGGAAGGGGTAGCTTTCTTT
TRBJ2-7	.	.	TRBV10-3	CAIGILSGYEQYF	TGTGCCATCGGAATCCTTTCGGGGTACGAGCAGTACTTC
TRBJ1-4	.	.	TRBV19	CASSIREEEEKLFF	TGTGCCAGTAGTATCCGTGAAGAAGAGGAAAAACTGTTTTTT
TRBJ2-1	.	.	TRBV28	CATTIPGLRINEQFF	TGTGCCACCACGATTCCGGGGCTACGTATCAATGAGCAGTTCTTC
TRBJ2-3	.	TRBD2	TRBV18	CASSPMFSGGTDTQYF	TGTGCCAGCTCACCAATGTTCTCGGGGGGAACAGATACGCAGTATTTT
TRBJ1-5	.	.	TRBV19	CASKGIGPLNQPQHF	TGTGCCAGTAAGGGAATAGGACCTCTTAATCAGCCCCAGCATTTT
TRBJ1-1	.	TRBD1	TRBV2	CASSPQGAFNTEAFF	TGTGCCAGCAGTCCACAGGGGGCGTTCAACACTGAAGCTTTCTTT
TRBJ2-5	.	.	TRBV6-6	CASSYMAGRETQYF	TGTGCCAGCAGTTACATGGCGGGCCGGGAGACCCAGTACTTC
TRBJ1-1	.	.	TRBV6-1	CASSVTRDTEAFF	TGTGCCAGCAGTGTTACAAGGGACACTGAAGCTTTCTTT
TRBJ1-4	.	.	TRBV7-8	CASSSRDLGKLFF	TGTGCCAGCAGCTCTCGGGACTTGGGAAAACTGTTTTTT
TRBJ2-4	.	.	TRBV5-4	CASSPEGTKNIQYF	TGTGCCAGCAGCCCCGAGGGGACCAAAAACATTCAGTACTTC
TRBJ1-1	.	TRBD1	TRBV5-4	CASSIGQGNSEAFF	TGTGCCAGCAGCATAGGACAGGGCAACTCTGAAGCTTTCTTT